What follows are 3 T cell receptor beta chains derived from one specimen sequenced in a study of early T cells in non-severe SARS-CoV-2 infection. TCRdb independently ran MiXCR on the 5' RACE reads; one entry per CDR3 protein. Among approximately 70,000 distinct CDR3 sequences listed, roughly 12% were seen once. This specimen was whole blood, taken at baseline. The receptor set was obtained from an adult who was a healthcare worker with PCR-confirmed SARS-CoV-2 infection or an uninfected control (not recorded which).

As DNA, the CDR3 is TGTGCCAGCAGCCCTGGGTCCGGGGGCAAAAACATTCAGTACTTC. Amino acids: CASSPGSGGKNIQYF. The chain is built from TRBV7-9 and TRBJ2-4; a weak D match, TRBD2 (6 bases). V lost 5 bases and J 3 bases, leaving 14 bases between the germline ends. Germline V gene lookup returns CDR1 SEHNR and CDR2 FQNEAQ (reference sequence). The CDR3 runs 15 residues. Filled out from reference TRBV7-9 and TRBJ2-4, the complete variable domain reads DTGVSQNPRHKITKRGQNVTFRCDPISEHNRLYWYRQTLGQGPEFLTYFQNEAQLEKSRLLSDRFSAERPKGSFSTLEIQRTEQGDSAMYLCASSPGSGGKNIQYFGAGTRLSVL.

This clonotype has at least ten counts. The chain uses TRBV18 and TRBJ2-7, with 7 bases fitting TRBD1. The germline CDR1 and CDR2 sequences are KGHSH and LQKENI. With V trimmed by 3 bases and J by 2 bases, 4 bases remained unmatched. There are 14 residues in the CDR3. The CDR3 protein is CASSPGTATYEQYF. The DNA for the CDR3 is TGTGCCAGCTCACCTGGGACAGCTACCTACGAGCAGTACTTC.

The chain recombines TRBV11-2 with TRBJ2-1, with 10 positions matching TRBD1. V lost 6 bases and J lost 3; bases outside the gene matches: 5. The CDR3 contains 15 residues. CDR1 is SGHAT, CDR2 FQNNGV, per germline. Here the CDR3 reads CASRAGTGVYNEQFF. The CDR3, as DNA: TGTGCCAGCAGAGCCGGGACAGGGGTCTACAATGAGCAGTTCTTC.